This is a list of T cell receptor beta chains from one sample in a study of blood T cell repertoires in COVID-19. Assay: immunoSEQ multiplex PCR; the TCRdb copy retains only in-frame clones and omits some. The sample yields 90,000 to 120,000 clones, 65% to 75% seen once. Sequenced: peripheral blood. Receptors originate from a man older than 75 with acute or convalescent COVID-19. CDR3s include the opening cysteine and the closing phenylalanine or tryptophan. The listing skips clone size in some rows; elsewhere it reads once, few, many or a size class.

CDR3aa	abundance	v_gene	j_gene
CASSLLPQGRGTQYF	.	TRBV6-5	TRBJ2-5
CASSFPKGRGTGEAWAQYF	.	TRBV28	TRBJ2-5
CASSYMGGQETQYF	.	TRBV27	TRBJ2-5
CASSGLFGGGNYNEQFF	.	TRBV9	TRBJ2-1
CATSRDIADEQYF	.	TRBV15	TRBJ2-7
CASSLAGTGAYNEQFF	few	TRBV7-2	TRBJ2-1
CASRHPGQGALGPDTQYF	.	TRBV28	TRBJ2-3
CASSTGQGMGEKLFF	.	TRBV5-1	TRBJ1-4
CASNRLNSPLHF	.	TRBV28	TRBJ1-6
CASSPYFQGADGYTF	.	TRBV6-6	TRBJ1-2
CAWSVGLTANSPLHF	few	TRBV30	TRBJ1-6
CASSVGTGVREAFF	.	TRBV9	TRBJ1-1
CASSLDGTLLAPTTGTQYF	.	TRBV11-2	TRBJ2-3
CAWSVHGQVVLYTF	.	TRBV30	TRBJ1-2
CASSRAGEDIQYF	.	TRBV6-2/TRBV6-3	TRBJ2-4
CASSLAGEDTQYF	few	TRBV5-5	TRBJ2-3
CASSSSLWSGNEQFF	.	TRBV5-5	TRBJ2-1
CASSPGLGETQYF	few	TRBV7-7	TRBJ2-5
CASQQGANGYTF	.	TRBV30	TRBJ1-2
CASRLDSHGYTF	.	TRBV5-1	TRBJ1-2
CASSLTGIAKNIQYF	many	TRBV28	TRBJ2-4
CASSFLALLDEQFF	.	TRBV28	TRBJ2-1
CASSVEQGDYEQYF	once	TRBV9	TRBJ2-7
CASSPRSENIQYF	.	TRBV5-6	TRBJ2-4
CASSFEEFGQPQHF	few	TRBV28	TRBJ1-5
CASSLERVRAPLHF	.	TRBV27	TRBJ1-6
CATSRDRGLSAKLFF	.	TRBV15	TRBJ1-4
CASSYPAGGAEQFF	.	TRBV28	TRBJ2-1
CASSYTGAGANVLTF	.	TRBV6-6	TRBJ2-6
CASSTTGAGNTIYF	.	TRBV5-8	TRBJ1-3
CASSFRLANTGELFF	.	TRBV28	TRBJ2-2
CASLSSGVSDTQYF	.	TRBV7-2	TRBJ2-3
CASSSQGAGVGEQYF	.	TRBV4-3	TRBJ2-7
CASSLVLGGEQFF	.	TRBV11-3	TRBJ2-1
CASNAGIYGYTF	.	TRBV28	TRBJ1-2
CASIPGLAEGGEQYF	.	TRBV7-2	TRBJ2-7
CASQDSRAGELFF	.	TRBV18	TRBJ2-2
CASSLTAYGYTF	.	TRBV28	TRBJ1-2
CASSASRLAGYSDTQYF	.	TRBV9	TRBJ2-3
CASSLHRDQPQHF	.	TRBV12-3/TRBV12-4	TRBJ1-5
CASSDRVQGNTIYF	once	TRBV9	TRBJ1-3
CASSLRTGEAFF	.	TRBV7-2	TRBJ1-1
CATSETGTGVGYTGELFF	once	TRBV24-1	TRBJ2-2
CASSVLAGGNTDTQYF	.	TRBV9	TRBJ2-3
CASHSGSGYEQYF	.	TRBV5-1	TRBJ2-7
CATGGSGYLAKNIQYF	.	TRBV28	TRBJ2-4
CASSDSNTGELFF	.	TRBV28	TRBJ2-2
CASSPNGQGISPLHF	few	TRBV18	TRBJ1-6
CASSQGVGDGYEQYF	few	TRBV7-8	TRBJ2-7
CASSSATGGGYTF	.	TRBV5-4	TRBJ1-2
CACNNRLELADTQYF	.	TRBV2	TRBJ2-3
CASSTPGLAGRPRNIQYF	.	TRBV28	TRBJ2-4
CASSHWGEGEQETQYF	.	TRBV7-6	TRBJ2-5
CASSISGRAGTGELFF	.	TRBV19	TRBJ2-2
CASSFRQGLYTGELFF	.	TRBV5-1	TRBJ2-2
CASKTAGGEDTQYF	.	TRBV5-4	TRBJ2-3
CASSLGGFSNQPQHF	few	TRBV7-8	TRBJ1-5
CASSDEQVTEAFF	.	TRBV2	TRBJ1-1
CASSDRGNEKLFF	few	TRBV4-1	TRBJ1-4